The source of this T cell receptor (beta chain) is a study of T cell changes during pregnancy in multiple sclerosis. V shed 5 bases and J shed 0 bases, with 21 bases lying between them. This CDR3 spans 18 amino acids. Germline CDR1 SGHVS, CDR2 FNYEAQ. This table comes from immunoSEQ multiplex PCR, and its TCRdb copy is limited to in-frame clones, with some not included. The sample lists roughly 40,000 clones, around nine tenths seen once, with 0.4% to 0.55% in the top ten. The origin of this receptor is a female donor in good health, enrolled as a control in a pregnancy study. Sample: CD4+ T cells from peripheral blood mononuclear cells, taken in the first trimester of pregnancy. The J gene is TRBJ2-3, the V gene TRBV7-6; D is possibly TRBD2 (5 bases). DNA of the CDR3: TGTGCCAGCAGCCCGACCCCGGCCGGTCGGACTAGCACAGATACGCAGTATTTT. Protein: CASSPTPAGRTSTDTQYF.